This T cell receptor beta chain was profiled in a study of blood T cell repertoires in COVID-19. Study context: COVID-19 samples from acute and convalescent phases originated in the United States, Italy and Spain. Sources were T cells, B-cell-depleted T cells, or PBMCs; the material itself was cDNA or gDNA.

The CDR3 runs to 12 residues. Germline-derived CDR1 and CDR2 are MDHEN and SYDVKM. Germline trimming cut 10 bases from V and 3 bases from J; bases unmatched to any gene: 4. Per the authors' pipeline: Nucleated cell counts were estimated from reference gene primer amplification. Measured with immunoSEQ multiplex PCR; TCRdb has only the in-frame clones, and not every one. V and J calls and clone size come straight from that table; D and trimming were deduced from the DNA. Of approximately 180,000 clones listed, 90% are singletons. This chain connects TRBV28 to TRBJ1-2; 8 nucleotides line up with TRBD1. Sequencing used peripheral blood. The receptor was isolated from a man aged 50-60 years with acute or convalescent COVID-19. The DNA of the CDR3 is TGTGCCACTGGACAGGGACACTATGGCTACACCTTC. This gives the protein CATGQGHYGYTF.